Below are 29 T cell receptor beta chains sequenced from a single sample in a study of T cell responses to AZD1222 COVID-19 vaccine. Generated by immunoSEQ multiplex PCR, the TCRdb table keeps only in-frame clones and is missing some. The data show roughly 120,000 clones, with roughly 90% seen just once and just under 10% held by the top ten. The input for sequencing was peripheral blood, taken on day 0 of AZD1222 vaccination. The receptors here all came from an adult in good health.

V and J are TRBV7-2 and TRBJ2-2; no definite D call. The ends were cut back, 2 bases at V and 1 base at J, with 11 bases in the middle. There are 16 residues in the CDR3. CDR1 is SGHTA, CDR2 FQGNSA, per germline. The CDR3 nucleotides read TGTGCCAGCAGCTTACGGTTCGTCGGGAACACCGGGGAGCTGTTTTTT. This sequence encodes CASSLRFVGNTGELFF. The full variable domain, completed using reference TRBV7-2 and TRBJ2-2, is GAGVSQSPSNKVTEKGKDVELRCDPISGHTALYWYRQSLGQGLEFLIYFQGNSAPDKSGLPSDRFSAERTGGSVSTLTIQRTQQEDSAVYLCASSLRFVGNTGELFFGEGSRLTVL.

The chain combines TRBV5-4 with TRBJ2-5; D gene ambiguous. Germline V CDR1 and CDR2: SGHNT, YYREEE (reference sequence). V shed 0 bases and J shed 2 bases, with 8 bases lying between them. The CDR3 has 14 amino acids. CDR3 DNA: TGTGCCAGCAGCTTGGGGCACGTTCAAGAGACCCAGTACTTC. This codes for CASSLGHVQETQYF. Looking up the rest from reference TRBV5-4 and TRBJ2-5 gives the full variable domain: ETGVTQSPTHLIKTRGQQVTLRCSSQSGHNTVSWYQQALGQGPQFIFQYYREEENGRGNFPPRFSGLQFPNYSSELNVNALELDDSALYLCASSLGHVQETQYFGPGTRLLVL.

This clone was picked up a small number of times. The chain is built from TRBV19 and TRBJ1-5; no definite D call. The CDR3 consists of 15 residues. V lost 6 bases, J lost 3 bases, and 15 bases lay in between. The germline gives CDR1 LNHDA, CDR2 SQIVND (reference sequence). The chain's CDR3 is CASRFTGVDNQPQHF. CDR3 coding DNA: TGTGCCAGTAGGTTCACCGGGGTAGACAATCAGCCCCAGCATTTT.

This chain links TRBV27 with TRBJ2-3; the D is unclear. CDR3 length equals 11 residues. Germline V gene sequence: CDR1 MNHEY, CDR2 SMNVEV (reference sequence). Trimming cost V 2 bases and J 6 bases, with 3 bases left between them. The DNA of the CDR3 is TGTGCCAGCAGTTTAGGTGATACGCAGTATTTT. The encoded protein is CASSLGDTQYF.

To note about this clone: Germline and junction disagree at one end, which may indicate a read error. The chain links TRBV27 to TRBJ2-7, with TRBD1 identical over 8 bases. Germline CDR1 is MNHEY and CDR2 is SMNVEV (reference sequence). The CDR3 covers 14 residues. The CDR3 reads CAGSGQGSAYEQYF. The DNA for the CDR3 is TGTGCCGGCAGTGGACAGGGTAGTGCCTACGAGCAGTACTTC.

The chain links TRBV19 to TRBJ1-1, with no clear D. The CDR3 contains 16 residues. Deletions cut 7 bases from V and 1 base from J, with 19 bases between. Germline loops: CDR1 LNHDA, CDR2 SQIVND (reference sequence). The CDR3, as DNA: TGTGCCAGTAAAATGAGTCGGGATAGGGCGAACACTGAAGCTTTCTTT. Translation: CASKMSRDRANTEAFF.

CDR3 nucleotide sequence: TGTGCCAGCACCTTTCTCTCGCAGGGGTATGAGGACTATGGCTACACCTTC. It encodes CASTFLSQGYEDYGYTF. The chain has TRBV5-8 and TRBJ1-2; tentative D call: TRBD1 (6 bases). The V gene's germline CDR1 is SGHTS and CDR2 YDEGEE. The length of the CDR3 is 17 residues. V lost 6 bases to trimming and J lost 3 bases, with 24 bases between them.

V usage is TRBV5-4 and J usage is TRBJ2-7, with 7 bases matching TRBD2. This CDR3 is built from 15 residues. Germline CDR1 SGHNT, CDR2 YYREEE (reference sequence). V dropped 3 bases and J dropped 0; count of bases not matched to a gene: 6. CDR3 DNA sequence: TGTGCCAGCAGCTGGGGGGGGACCAGCTCCTACGAGCAGTACTTC. Translated: CASSWGGTSSYEQYF.

The chain has TRBV28 and TRBJ1-4; D gene unclear. CDR3 size: 11 residues. Trimming stripped 6 bases from V and 6 bases from J, with 5 bases between. The germline CDR1 and CDR2 sequences are MDHEN and SYDVKM. In DNA, the CDR3 is TGTGCCAGCAGGGAGGATGAAAAACTGTTTTTT. Protein product: CASREDEKLFF.

This clone came up once. The chain employs TRBV24-1 and TRBJ1-5; D may be TRBD1 (5 bases). This CDR3 region has 14 residues. Trimming removed 6 bases at V and 4 bases at J, with 12 bases between. Germline V gene data show CDR1 as KGHDR and CDR2 as SFDVKD. As DNA, the CDR3 is TGTGCCACCAGTAGCAGGGTGGTGAATCAGCCCCAGCATTTT. Protein sequence: CATSSRVVNQPQHF.

V and J are TRBV3-1 (or the pseudogene TRBV3-2) and TRBJ2-5; D unclear. Germline CDR1 reads LGHDT; CDR2 reads YNNKEL (reference sequence). This CDR3 has 14 amino acids. The ends were cut back, 4 bases at V and 3 bases at J, with 12 bases in the middle. This CDR3 is CASSPRREEETQYF. CDR3 DNA sequence: TGTGCCAGCAGCCCCCGCAGAGAGGAAGAGACCCAGTACTTC.

Written as DNA, the CDR3 is TGCGCCAGCAGCCCGGGATGGGGGAACTCACCCCTCCACTTT. This sequence encodes CASSPGWGNSPLHF. V gene TRBV5-1 combines with J gene TRBJ1-6; the D gene is possibly TRBD1 (5 bases). Germline V gene sequence: CDR1 SGHRS, CDR2 YFSETQ. The germline V and J ends were trimmed by 4 bases and 10 bases, with 15 bases remaining between them. The CDR3 contains 14 residues.

The V and J genes are TRBV11-2 and TRBJ2-1; 11 bases agree with TRBD2. Germline CDR1 is SGHAT and CDR2 is FQNNGV. J lost 7 bases, V lost 8 bases, and 19 bases had no gene match. The CDR3 runs 18 residues. CDR3 sequence (DNA): TGTGCCAGCCGCCGGGGGACGATAACTAGCGGGAGAGGGAATGAGCAGTTCTTC. Its translation: CASRRGTITSGRGNEQFF.

This chain connects TRBV5-1 to TRBJ2-5, with 7 bases identical to TRBD1. Per the germline V gene, CDR1 is SGHRS and CDR2 is YFSETQ. The CDR3 is 13 amino acids. V lost 3 bases to trimming and J lost 3 bases; unmatched junction nucleotides: 2. CDR3 sequence reads: CASSSQGKETQYF. The CDR3 region has the DNA TGCGCCAGCAGCTCACAGGGGAAAGAGACCCAGTACTTC.

This chain connects TRBV14 to TRBJ2-5; 8 bases map to TRBD2. V lost 4 bases, J lost 5 bases, and 6 bases stayed unmatched. CDR3 length equals 14 residues. Germline V CDR1 and CDR2: SGHDN, FVKESK. For the CDR3, the DNA is TGTGCCAGCAGCCGGGGACTAGTTTGGGAGACCCAGTACTTC. This encodes CASSRGLVWETQYF.

This chain links TRBV6-5 with TRBJ1-1; TRBD1 agrees at 8 bases. The CDR3 totals 16 residues. The V segment lost 4 bases and the J segment 4 bases; nucleotides outside the gene matches: 11. The germline V gene has CDR1 MNHEY and CDR2 SVGAGI. CDR3 sequence: CASSFRDRSMSTEAFF. The CDR3 DNA reads TGTGCCAGCAGTTTCCGGGACAGGTCTATGAGCACTGAAGCTTTCTTT.

The genes are TRBV6-5 and TRBJ2-2; TRBD2 agrees at 10 bases. The CDR3 extends over 15 amino acids. With V trimmed by 11 bases and J by 6 bases, 12 bases remained unmatched. Per the germline V gene, CDR1 is MNHEY and CDR2 is SVGAGI. CDR3 loop: CAGPSGRLPPGELFF. The CDR3 coding sequence is TGTGCCGGTCCTAGCGGGAGACTCCCCCCCGGGGAGCTGTTTTTT.

This sequence joins TRBV11-2 and TRBJ1-1, with a weak D call TRBD1 (5 bases). The CDR3 runs 14 residues. V was shortened by 4 bases and J by 5 bases, with 14 bases between the two germline ends. Germline V gives CDR1 SGHAT, CDR2 FQNNGV. This CDR3 is CASSSGLGGTEAFF. In nucleotides, the CDR3 is TGTGCCAGCAGCTCTGGACTCGGGGGAACTGAAGCTTTCTTT. Full variable domain (rest looked up from reference TRBV11-2 and TRBJ1-1): EAGVAQSPRYKIIEKRQSVAFWCNPISGHATLYWYQQILGQGPKLLIQFQNNGVVDDSQLPKDRFSAERLKGVDSTLKIQPAKLEDSAVYLCASSSGLGGTEAFFGQGTRLTVV.

The chain carries TRBV7-2 and TRBJ2-3; unclear D gene. Looked up from germline, CDR1 is SGHTA and CDR2 is FQGNSA. The V gene lost 1 base and the J gene lost 9 bases, with 8 bases spanning the gap. The CDR3 covers 12 residues. CDR3 sequence: CASSLESTTQYF. Here the CDR3 DNA reads TGTGCCAGCAGCTTAGAATCCACCACGCAGTATTTT.

The chain recombines TRBV4-1 with TRBJ1-1; D gene unclear. The CDR3 is 14 amino acids. CDR1 MGHRA and CDR2 YSYEKL come from the germline V gene. The ends were cut back, 1 base at V and 2 bases at J, with 8 bases in the middle. The DNA for the CDR3 is TGCGCCAGCAGCCAAGCTGTCAGAAACACTGAAGCTTTCTTT. This sequence encodes CASSQAVRNTEAFF.

The V gene is TRBV28, the J gene TRBJ2-7; TRBD1 is a possible D gene (7 bases). The CDR3 runs to 15 residues. With 5 bases removed from V and 0 bases from J, the gap between germline ends came to 14 bases. Per the germline V gene, CDR1 is MDHEN and CDR2 is SYDVKM. CDR3 DNA sequence: TGTGCCAGCAGTCCAGGGGGGTTGACCTCCTACGAGCAGTACTTC. This codes for CASSPGGLTSYEQYF.

The chain recombines TRBV11-2 with TRBJ1-1; tentatively, D is TRBD1 (5 bases). Trimming took 3 bases from V and 4 from J, leaving 9 bases between them. CDR3 length equals 13 residues. The germline V gene has CDR1 SGHAT and CDR2 FQNNGV. CDR3 sequence: CASSFRVGTEAFF. CDR3 nucleotides: TGTGCCAGCAGCTTCAGGGTTGGCACTGAAGCTTTCTTT.

This chain connects TRBV2 to TRBJ2-5; D uncertain. Germline V CDR1 and CDR2: SNHLY, FYNNEI. The CDR3 runs 15 residues. Between the trimmed V and J ends, which lost 0 bases and 1 base, there was a span of 9 bases. CDR3 residues: CASSEASRTQETQYF. Written as DNA, the CDR3 is TGTGCCAGCAGTGAAGCCTCGCGGACCCAAGAGACCCAGTACTTC. Supplemented by reference TRBV2 and TRBJ2-5, the full variable domain reads EPEVTQTPSHQVTQMGQEVILRCVPISNHLYFYWYRQILGQKVEFLVSFYNNEISEKSEIFDDQFSVERPDGSNFTLKIRSTKLEDSAMYFCASSEASRTQETQYFGPGTRLLVL.

V usage is TRBV7-9 and J usage is TRBJ1-1, with TRBD1 as a possible D gene (6 bases). The CDR3 has 14 amino acids. Trimming took off 5 bases at V and 4 bases at J, with 14 bases between the two ends. Germline CDR1 reads SEHNR; CDR2 reads FQNEAQ (reference sequence). The CDR3 DNA follows: TGTGCCAGCAGCCAGGGGAGCTGGGCCACTGAAGCTTTCTTT. It yields the protein CASSQGSWATEAFF.

The rearrangement uses TRBV18 and TRBJ2-5; D tentatively fits TRBD1 or TRBD2 (5 bases each). Looked up from germline, CDR1 is KGHSH and CDR2 is LQKENI. The CDR3 runs to 14 residues. V was pared by 3 bases and J by 0 bases, with 8 bases between. The CDR3 DNA sequence: TGTGCCAGCTCACCGGGGGTTTACCAAGAGACCCAGTACTTC. It specifies CASSPGVYQETQYF.

The chain employs TRBV6-5 and TRBJ2-7; unclear D gene. V was cut by 6 bases and J by 6 bases, with 15 bases left in between. The CDR3 length is 13 residues. Germline V lookup: CDR1 MNHEY, CDR2 SVGAGI. This chain's CDR3 is CASRDGDSSEQYF. CDR3 DNA: TGTGCCAGCAGGGACGGAGATTCGTCCGAGCAGTACTTC.

V usage is TRBV6-1 and J usage is TRBJ1-2; D perhaps matches TRBD1 (6 bases). Between the trimmed V and J ends, which lost 2 bases and 8 bases, there was a span of 12 bases. The CDR3 is 13 residues long. Germline CDR1 MNHNS, CDR2 SASEGT. CDR3 sequence reads: CASSERTGRGYTF. The CDR3, as DNA: TGTGCCAGCAGTGAAAGAACAGGGCGAGGCTACACCTTC.

This clone is a singleton in its sample. The rearrangement joins TRBV4-1 to TRBJ1-4; TRBD1 aligns across 11 bases. V dropped 0 bases and J dropped 4; count of bases not matched to a gene: 7. Germline loops: CDR1 MGHRA, CDR2 YSYEKL. The CDR3 has 18 amino acids. The CDR3 here is CASSQDGQGAGYNEKLFF. The CDR3 DNA reads as TGCGCCAGCAGCCAAGATGGACAGGGGGCGGGCTATAATGAAAAACTGTTTTTT.

The chain recombines TRBV11-3 with TRBJ2-7, with D unresolved. Trimming pared 7 bases from V and 4 bases from J, leaving 11 bases between. CDR1 is SGHNT and CDR2 is YENEEA in the germline V gene. This CDR3 contains 12 residues. The CDR3 nucleotides read TGTGCCAGCACCAAAGCCCCGTACGAGCAGTACTTC. As protein: CASTKAPYEQYF.